The following is a TCR beta chain sequence with its context. The sample belongs to a study of identical twins. Germline values: CDR1 MDHEN, CDR2 SYDVKM. V trimming: 4 bases; J trimming: 0 bases; junction bases outside the gene matches: 18. This CDR3 is 22 amino acids long. In every case, the donor was a healthy Caucasian. TCRdb re-derived calls from the 5' RACE reads in MiXCR, one entry per CDR3 protein. The table shows about 660,000 distinct CDR3 sequences, with less than 10% occurring only once. The sample also formed part of further work on yellow fever vaccine responses in identical twins.

The sequence was collected from a young woman in good health. The sample consisted of PBMCs. V and J are TRBV28 and TRBJ2-6; 10 positions match TRBD1. CDR3 in amino acids: CASSSPHNPGDRGSSGANVLTF. CDR3 in DNA: TGTGCCAGCAGTTCGCCACACAACCCAGGGGACAGGGGATCCTCTGGGGCCAACGTCCTGACTTTC. The entire variable domain, with the rest obtained from reference TRBV28 and TRBJ2-6, is as follows: DVKVTQSSRYLVKRTGEKVFLECVQDMDHENMFWYRQDPGLGLRLIYFSYDVKMKEKGDIPEGYSVSREKKERFSLILESASTNQTSMYLCASSSPHNPGDRGSSGANVLTFGAGSRLTVL.